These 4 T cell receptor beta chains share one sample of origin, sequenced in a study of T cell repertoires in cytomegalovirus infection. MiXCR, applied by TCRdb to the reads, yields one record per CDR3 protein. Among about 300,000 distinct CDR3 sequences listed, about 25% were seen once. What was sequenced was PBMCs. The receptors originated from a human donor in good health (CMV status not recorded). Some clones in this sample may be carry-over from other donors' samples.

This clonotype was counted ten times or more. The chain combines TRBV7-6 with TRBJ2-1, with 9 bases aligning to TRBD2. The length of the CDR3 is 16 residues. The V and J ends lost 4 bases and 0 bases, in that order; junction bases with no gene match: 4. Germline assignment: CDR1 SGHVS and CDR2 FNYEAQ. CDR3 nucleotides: TGTGCCAGCAGCTGGACTAGCGCAAACTCCTACAATGAGCAGTTCTTC. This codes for CASSWTSANSYNEQFF.

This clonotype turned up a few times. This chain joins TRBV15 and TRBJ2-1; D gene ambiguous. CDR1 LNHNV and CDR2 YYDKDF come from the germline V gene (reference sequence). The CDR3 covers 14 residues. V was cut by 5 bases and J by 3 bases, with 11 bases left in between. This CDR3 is CATSPGGNYNEQFF. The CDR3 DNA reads TGTGCCACCAGCCCAGGTGGGAACTACAATGAGCAGTTCTTC.

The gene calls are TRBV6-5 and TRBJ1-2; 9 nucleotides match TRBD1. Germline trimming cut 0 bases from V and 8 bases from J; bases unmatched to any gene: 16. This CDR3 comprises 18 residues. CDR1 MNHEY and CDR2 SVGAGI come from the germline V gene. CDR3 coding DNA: TGTGCCAGCAGTTACTCGAGTCTTATGTCACAGGGGGCCGGGGGCTACACCTTC. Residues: CASSYSSLMSQGAGGYTF.

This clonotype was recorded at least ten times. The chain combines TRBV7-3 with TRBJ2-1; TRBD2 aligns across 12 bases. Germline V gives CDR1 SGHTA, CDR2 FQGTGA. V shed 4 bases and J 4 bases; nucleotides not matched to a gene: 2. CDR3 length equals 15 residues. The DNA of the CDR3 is TGTGCCAGCAGCTCTCTAGCGGGGGGGTACAATGAGCAGTTCTTC. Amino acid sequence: CASSSLAGGYNEQFF.